These 27 T cell receptor beta chains came from one sample sequenced in a study of T-cell reconstitution after alpha-beta-depleted transplantation in children. Unique molecular identifiers were incorporated when the TCRbeta library was constructed. One entry per CDR3 protein, called by TCRdb with MiXCR from the PCR reads. The data show approximately 350,000 distinct CDR3 sequences, with about 14% seen just once and about 4% held by the top ten. The sample consisted of PBMCs, taken from the stem cell graft. The receptors were gathered from a human donor who donated a stem cell graft to a child with Fanconi anemia.

The chain links TRBV7-3 to TRBJ2-2, with 7 bases fitting TRBD2. V was clipped by 5 bases and J by 1 base; unmatched bases: 7. CDR1 and CDR2 from the germline V gene are SGHTA and FQGTGA. This CDR3 comprises 16 residues. The chain's CDR3 is CASSLNQRGNTGELFF. Here the CDR3 DNA reads TGTGCCAGCAGCCTCAACCAGCGGGGGAACACCGGGGAGCTGTTTTTT. Full variable domain (rest looked up from reference TRBV7-3 and TRBJ2-2): GAGVSQTPSNKVTEKGKYVELRCDPISGHTALYWYRQSLGQGPEFLIYFQGTGAADDSGLPNDRFFAVRPEGSVSTLKIQRTERGDSAVYLCASSLNQRGNTGELFFGEGSRLTVL.

This clonotype was seen more than once but under ten times. This chain connects TRBV3-1 to TRBJ1-2; maybe TRBD1 (5 bases). CDR3 size: 12 residues. Trimming removed 4 bases at V and 8 bases at J, with 11 bases between. Germline-derived CDR1 and CDR2 are LGHDT and YNNKEL (reference sequence). CDR3 bases: TGTGCCAGCAGCCCTTCAGGGCGCGGCTACACCTTC. Translating gives CASSPSGRGYTF.

The chain links TRBV7-2 to TRBJ1-5, with unresolved D. The V and J ends lost 2 bases and 8 bases respectively, with 10 bases between them. This CDR3 has 13 residues. Per germline, CDR1 SGHTA and CDR2 FQGNSA. The CDR3 sequence is CASSLRWGEPQHF. CDR3 bases: TGTGCCAGCAGCTTAAGGTGGGGTGAGCCCCAGCATTTT. The variable domain in full, with the rest retrieved from reference TRBV7-2 and TRBJ1-5, is GAGVSQSPSNKVTEKGKDVELRCDPISGHTALYWYRQSLGQGLEFLIYFQGNSAPDKSGLPSDRFSAERTGGSVSTLTIQRTQQEDSAVYLCASSLRWGEPQHFGDGTRLSIL.

This clonotype was recorded at least ten times. V gene TRBV28 combines with J gene TRBJ1-2; no clear D. The CDR3 consists of 15 residues. Trimming pared 2 bases from V and 2 bases from J, leaving 12 bases between. CDR1 and CDR2 (germline): MDHEN, SYDVKM. The CDR3 region has the DNA TGTGCCAGCAGTTTAGAAGCCGCACTGAACTATGGCTACACCTTC. Its translation is CASSLEAALNYGYTF.

This clonotype was observed a few times. The chain has TRBV4-3 and TRBJ2-2; TRBD2 agrees at 7 bases. Per germline, CDR1 LGHNA and CDR2 YSLEER. CDR3 length: 16 amino acids. The V and J ends lost 0 bases and 3 bases, in that order; junction bases with no gene match: 4. CDR3 bases: TGCGCCAGCAGCCAAGAGGCGGGGGTCTACACCGGGGAGCTGTTTTTT. This sequence encodes CASSQEAGVYTGELFF.

This clonotype was found many times. This chain joins TRBV10-3 and TRBJ1-5; a possible D gene is TRBD1 (6 bases). Germline CDR1 ENHRY, CDR2 SYGVKD. CDR3 length equals 15 residues. Trimming cost V 6 bases and J 0 bases, with 12 bases left between them. The CDR3 DNA reads as TGTGCCATCAGGGAAGGACAGAATAGCAATCAGCCCCAGCATTTT. Its translation: CAIREGQNSNQPQHF.

This clonotype was recorded once. The CDR3: CASSANRDYPSDEQYF. The CDR3 nucleotides are TGTGCCAGCAGCGCAAACCGGGACTACCCATCCGACGAGCAGTACTTC. This chain links TRBV7-9 with TRBJ2-7; 7 positions match TRBD2. V lost 5 bases to trimming and J lost 5 bases; unmatched junction nucleotides: 15. Germline assignment: CDR1 SEHNR and CDR2 FQNEAQ (reference sequence). The CDR3 has 16 residues. Variable domain in full (rest from reference TRBV7-9 and TRBJ2-7): DTGVSQNPRHKITKRGQNVTFRCDPISEHNRLYWYRQTLGQGPEFLTYFQNEAQLEKSRLLSDRFSAERPKGSFSTLEIQRTEQGDSAMYLCASSANRDYPSDEQYFGPGTRLTVT.

In its sample, this clonotype was seen a few times. The chain joins TRBV15 to TRBJ1-5; unclear D gene. The CDR3 is 14 residues long. CDR1 is LNHNV, CDR2 YYDKDF, per germline (reference sequence). The ends were cut back, 4 bases at V and 3 bases at J, with 10 bases in the middle. The CDR3 bases are TGTGCCACCAGCATAGAGAAGCACAATCAGCCCCAGCATTTT. This gives the protein CATSIEKHNQPQHF.

This clonotype appeared many times. This sequence joins TRBV29-1 and TRBJ2-5; 8 bases are a match to TRBD2. The germline V gene has CDR1 SQVTM and CDR2 ANQGSEA. V dropped 0 bases and J dropped 2; count of bases not matched to a gene: 8. The CDR3 runs 16 residues. The DNA of the CDR3 is TGCAGCGTTGAAGATTGGGCTAGCGGGTCACAAGAGACCCAGTACTTC. Translating it yields CSVEDWASGSQETQYF.

In its sample, this clonotype was seen many times. The CDR3 loop reads CASSEGLAGADTQYF. In DNA form, the CDR3 reads TGCGCCAGCAGCGAGGGACTAGCGGGGGCGGATACGCAGTATTTT. This rearrangement joins TRBV5-1 to TRBJ2-3; 14 bases align to TRBD2. The junction had 4 bases not matched to a gene; V was cut back by 4 bases and J by 6 bases. CDR1 SGHRS and CDR2 YFSETQ come from the germline V gene. This CDR3 is built from 15 residues.

This clonotype has a handful of counts. The genes are TRBV3-1 and TRBJ2-5, with a weak D call TRBD2 (5 bases). Germline lookup yields CDR1 LGHDT and CDR2 YNNKEL (reference sequence). Trimming pared 4 bases from V and 1 base from J, leaving 13 bases between. CDR3 length equals 15 residues. In nucleotides, the CDR3 is TGTGCCAGCAGCCCTACACCGGGATTCCAAGAGACCCAGTACTTC. It is translated as CASSPTPGFQETQYF.

The chain links TRBV5-1 to TRBJ1-6, with no clear D. Germline V gives CDR1 SGHRS, CDR2 YFSETQ. The CDR3 runs to 14 residues. Trimming cost V 3 bases and J 8 bases, with 12 bases left between them. The CDR3 nucleotides read TGCGCCAGCAGCTCAGGACTCAATGATTCACCCCTCCACTTT. It specifies CASSSGLNDSPLHF.

This clonotype was detected only a few times. The chain carries TRBV20-1 and TRBJ1-1, with D unresolved. The germline V gene encodes CDR1 DFQATT and CDR2 SNEGSKA (reference sequence). The CDR3 is made up of 16 amino acids. Trimming took 0 bases from V and 0 from J, leaving 14 bases between them. This chain's CDR3 is CSARDLVRPMNTEAFF. In nucleotides, the CDR3 is TGCAGTGCTAGAGATCTTGTCCGACCTATGAACACTGAAGCTTTCTTT.

This clonotype turned up a few times. This chain joins TRBV6-2 or TRBV6-3 and TRBJ2-7; D perhaps matches TRBD1 (6 bases). Trimming took 8 bases from V and 3 from J, leaving 11 bases between them. The germline CDR1 and CDR2 sequences are MNHEY and SVGEGT. This CDR3 spans 12 amino acids. The chain's CDR3 is CASCRTVYEQYF. CDR3 nucleotide sequence: TGTGCCAGCTGCAGGACAGTCTACGAGCAGTACTTC.

Only a few counts were recorded for this clonotype. J is TRBJ1-2 and V is TRBV6-1, with TRBD1 as a possible D gene (6 bases). The V and J ends lost 6 bases and 8 bases respectively, with 19 bases between them. The CDR3 has 14 amino acids. CDR1 is MNHNS, CDR2 SASEGT, per germline. Written as DNA, the CDR3 is TGTGCCAGCAGACCTCTTACAGGGTTAGGGGGCTACACCTTC. Its protein product is CASRPLTGLGGYTF.

This chain uses TRBV5-1 with TRBJ2-1; D unclear. Trimming stripped 2 bases from V and 0 bases from J, with 9 bases between. The CDR3 extends over 15 amino acids. The germline CDR1 and CDR2 sequences are SGHRS and YFSETQ. The CDR3 nucleotides read TGCGCCAGCAGCTTACAGATTAGCTCCTACAATGAGCAGTTCTTC. Translating gives CASSLQISSYNEQFF.

This clonotype appeared many times. V usage is TRBV6-2 or TRBV6-3 and J usage is TRBJ1-2; no firm D call. The CDR3 contains 14 residues. V was clipped by 5 bases and J by 4 bases, with 14 bases between them. Germline loops: CDR1 MNHEY, CDR2 SVGEGT. CDR3 in amino acids: CASSADGLSYGYTF. The CDR3 DNA reads as TGTGCCAGCAGTGCGGACGGCCTTTCCTATGGCTACACCTTC.

The chain recombines TRBV5-5 with TRBJ2-4; no clear D gene. Germline V gene data show CDR1 as SGHKS and CDR2 as YYEKEE (reference sequence). This CDR3 comprises 15 residues. V was clipped by 0 bases and J by 6 bases, with 13 bases between them. In DNA form, the CDR3 reads TGTGCCAGCAGCTTGGGGGGTCTCAGAGGAAACATTCAGTACTTC. This gives the protein CASSLGGLRGNIQYF.

There are a few counts of this clonotype. The CDR3 nucleotides read TGTGCCAGCAGTGAAGCGCGGGGGCGAGAGCAGTACTTC. Translating gives CASSEARGREQYF. This rearrangement joins TRBV6-1 to TRBJ2-7, with D perhaps matching TRBD2 (7 bases). The ends were cut back, 0 bases at V and 7 bases at J, with 10 bases in the middle. CDR1 and CDR2 from the germline V gene are MNHNS and SASEGT. This CDR3 contains 13 residues.

This clonotype was seen a few times. V gene TRBV11-2 combines with J gene TRBJ2-7; TRBD1 agrees at 7 bases. The V gene's germline CDR1 is SGHAT and CDR2 FQNNGV. CDR3 size: 12 residues. The V gene end was trimmed by 5 bases and the J gene end by 6 bases; junction bases not matched to a gene: 4. CDR3 in DNA: TGTGCCAGCAGCGAAGGACAGGCCGAGCAGTACTTC. It translates to CASSEGQAEQYF.

The chain is built from TRBV7-8 and TRBJ2-3, with D possibly being TRBD1 or TRBD2 (5 bases each). The CDR3 is made up of 15 amino acids. Germline V lookup: CDR1 SGHVS, CDR2 FQNEAQ. V was cut by 5 bases and J by 1 base, with 13 bases left in between. The CDR3 spells CASSQILGGTDTQYF. The CDR3 DNA reads as TGTGCCAGCAGCCAGATACTAGGGGGCACAGATACGCAGTATTTT.

This clonotype has ten or more counts. The chain joins TRBV5-1 to TRBJ1-5; 8 positions match TRBD1. CDR1 is SGHRS and CDR2 is YFSETQ in the germline V gene. V trimming: 4 bases; J trimming: 3 bases; junction bases outside the gene matches: 6. The length of the CDR3 is 15 residues. CDR3 residues: CASSPVTGANQPQHF. CDR3 DNA sequence: TGCGCCAGCAGCCCCGTGACAGGGGCCAATCAGCCCCAGCATTTT.

This clonotype was recorded many times. The chain combines TRBV10-2 with TRBJ1-2, with a tentative D call TRBD1 (5 bases). With 6 bases removed from V and 3 bases from J, the gap between germline ends came to 20 bases. Per germline, CDR1 WSHSY and CDR2 SAAADI. The CDR3 is 16 amino acids. CDR3 sequence: CASSDRVGRLDYGYTF. The CDR3 nucleotides read TGCGCCAGCAGCGATAGAGTGGGACGTCTCGACTATGGCTACACCTTC.

The rearrangement uses TRBV7-6 and TRBJ2-1; D is uncertain. The V gene's germline CDR1 is SGHVS and CDR2 FNYEAQ. Trimming pared 4 bases from V and 2 bases from J, leaving 15 bases between. The CDR3 extends over 16 amino acids. The CDR3 loop is CASSSGDRFAYNEQFF. The DNA for the CDR3 is TGTGCCAGCAGCTCCGGAGATAGGTTCGCCTACAATGAGCAGTTCTTC.

This clonotype was recorded at least ten times. This rearrangement joins TRBV6-2 or TRBV6-3 to TRBJ1-1; TRBD1 matches at 7 bases. V trimming: 4 bases; J trimming: 4 bases; junction bases outside the gene matches: 3. Germline lookup yields CDR1 MNHEY and CDR2 SVGEGT. The length of the CDR3 is 13 residues. CDR3 DNA sequence: TGTGCCAGCAGTTGGACAGGACGCACTGAAGCTTTCTTT. This encodes CASSWTGRTEAFF.

This clonotype was observed many times. Here the CDR3 reads CASSLVGRTYEQYV. CDR3 DNA: TGTGCCAGCAGCTTAGTAGGCAGAACCTACGAGCAGTACGTC. The chain recombines TRBV7-2 with TRBJ2-7; D unresolved. V lost 1 base, J lost 2 bases, and 9 bases lay in between. Germline values: CDR1 SGHTA, CDR2 FQGNSA. The CDR3 covers 14 residues.

This clonotype was detected many times. The J gene is TRBJ2-7, the V gene TRBV18, with D unclear. Trimming took off 6 bases at V and 1 base at J, with 16 bases between the two ends. The CDR3 is made up of 15 amino acids. Germline V gives CDR1 KGHSH, CDR2 LQKENI. The CDR3 region is CASSTDLGPSYEQYV. CDR3 sequence (DNA): TGTGCCAGCTCGACGGATTTGGGTCCGTCCTACGAGCAGTACGTC.